This TCR beta chain was documented in a study of shared clonotypes between healthy human individuals. Naivety among CD8 cells was defined by CD45RO negativity and positive CCR7 selection, thereby excluding terminally differentiated effector memory CD45RA+ cells. The V end lost 6 bases, the J end lost 4 bases, and 13 bases lay between the germline ends. The CDR3 runs 13 residues. Germline values: CDR1 MDHEN, CDR2 SYDVKM. This table comes from immunoSEQ multiplex PCR, and its TCRdb copy is limited to in-frame clones, with some not included. The repertoire holds approximately 740,000 clones, with 85% to 95% as singletons.

This chain links TRBV28 with TRBJ2-7, with D maybe TRBD2 (5 bases). The clonotype was recovered from a man in his thirties or forties in good health. Sequencing was done on a sample of naive CD8+ T cells sorted from blood. The CDR3 spells CASSTRYEYEQYF. DNA of the CDR3: TGTGCCAGCAGCACTAGGTACGAATACGAGCAGTACTTC.